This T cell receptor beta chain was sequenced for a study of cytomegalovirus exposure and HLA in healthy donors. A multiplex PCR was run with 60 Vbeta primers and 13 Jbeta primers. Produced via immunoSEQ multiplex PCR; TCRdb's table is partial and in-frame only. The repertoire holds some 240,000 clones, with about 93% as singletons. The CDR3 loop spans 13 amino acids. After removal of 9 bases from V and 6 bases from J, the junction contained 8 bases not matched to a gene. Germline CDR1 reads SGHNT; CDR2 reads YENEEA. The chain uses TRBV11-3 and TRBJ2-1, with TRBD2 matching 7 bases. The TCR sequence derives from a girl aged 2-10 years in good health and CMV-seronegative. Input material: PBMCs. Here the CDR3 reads CASAMGGSNEQFF. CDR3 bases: TGTGCCAGTGCTATGGGAGGGAGCAATGAGCAGTTCTTC. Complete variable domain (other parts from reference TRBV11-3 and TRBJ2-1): EAGVVQSPRYKIIEKKQPVAFWCNPISGHNTLYWYLQNLGQGPELLIRYENEEAVDDSQLPKDRFSAERLKGVDSTLKIQPAELGDSAVYLCASAMGGSNEQFFGPGTRLTVL.